Following are 28 T cell receptor beta chains from one sample sequenced in a study of cytomegalovirus exposure and HLA in healthy donors (dated by TCRdb to about 2017). Libraries came from the immunoSEQ multiplex PCR assay. For the multiplex PCR, a mixture combining 60 forward primers for TCR Vbeta segments and 13 reverse primers for TCR Jbeta segments was used. The table comes from immuneACCESS by way of TCRdb, which keeps in-frame sequences with V and J called. Part of the clones is missing from these tables; in studies checked, under half for an unresolved V gene and the rest for unknown reasons. The table of this sample itemizes approximately 100,000 clones. The ten most abundant clones make up about 0.59% of the sample. The specimen was PBMCs. These receptor sequences come from a man in his fifties or sixties in good health and CMV-seronegative.

The chain combines TRBV19 with TRBJ2-3; D gene unclear. Germline CDR1 and CDR2: LNHDA and SQIVND (reference sequence). The CDR3 is 14 residues long. Trimming removed 1 base at V and 4 bases at J, with 9 bases between. This chain's CDR3 is CASSIGSVSDTQYF. CDR3 DNA: TGTGCCAGTAGTATAGGGTCAGTATCAGATACGCAGTATTTT.

V is TRBV15 and J is TRBJ2-7; the match to TRBD2 covers 7 bases. The V segment lost 8 bases and the J segment 4 bases; nucleotides outside the gene matches: 11. The germline CDR1 and CDR2 sequences are LNHNV and YYDKDF (reference sequence). This CDR3 is built from 14 residues. The CDR3 sequence is CATGTEGTNYEQYF. The CDR3 DNA reads TGTGCCACCGGGACGGAAGGGACTAATTACGAGCAGTACTTC.

The chain uses TRBV5-6 and TRBJ2-7; tentative D call: TRBD1 (6 bases). Germline values: CDR1 SGHDT, CDR2 YYEEEE. The length of the CDR3 is 15 residues. V was trimmed by 0 bases and J by 6 bases, leaving 16 bases between them. Written as DNA, the CDR3 is TGTGCCAGCAGCTTGGGCCCCCCACAGGGCCGCGAGCAGTACTTC. Protein: CASSLGPPQGREQYF. Full variable domain (missing parts from reference TRBV5-6 and TRBJ2-7): DAGVTQSPTHLIKTRGQQVTLRCSPKSGHDTVSWYQQALGQGPQFIFQYYEEEERQRGNFPDRFSGHQFPNYSSELNVNALLLGDSALYLCASSLGPPQGREQYFGPGTRLTVT.

This sequence joins TRBV2 and TRBJ2-5, with 8 bases lining up with TRBD1. Germline CDR1 reads SNHLY; CDR2 reads FYNNEI. This CDR3 region has 15 residues. V was pared by 7 bases and J by 1 base, with 8 bases of the junction left unmatched. In nucleotides, the CDR3 is TGTGCCAGCACTATGGACAGGGAAATCCAAGAGACCCAGTACTTC. It specifies CASTMDREIQETQYF. Looking up the rest from reference TRBV2 and TRBJ2-5 gives the full variable domain: EPEVTQTPSHQVTQMGQEVILRCVPISNHLYFYWYRQILGQKVEFLVSFYNNEISEKSEIFDDQFSVERPDGSNFTLKIRSTKLEDSAMYFCASTMDREIQETQYFGPGTRLLVL.

The chain uses TRBV4-1 and TRBJ2-2; D gene ambiguous. This CDR3 spans 16 amino acids. CDR1 and CDR2 from the germline V gene are MGHRA and YSYEKL. V gave up 1 base and J gave up 0 bases, with 9 bases separating them. The CDR3 loop is CASSQGILANTGELFF. CDR3 coding DNA: TGCGCCAGCAGCCAAGGTATCCTAGCGAACACCGGGGAGCTGTTTTTT.

This sequence joins TRBV7-2 and TRBJ2-7, with TRBD1 matching over 9 bases. Trimming cost V 1 base and J 2 bases; bases outside gene matches: 6. The CDR3 consists of 16 residues. CDR1 is SGHTA, CDR2 FQGNSA, per germline. CDR3 amino acids: CASSLVPWTGAYEQYF. DNA of the CDR3: TGTGCCAGCAGCTTAGTCCCCTGGACAGGGGCCTACGAGCAGTACTTC.

This chain links TRBV5-4 with TRBJ1-2; tentative D call: TRBD1 (6 bases). Trimming removed 5 bases at V and 1 base at J, with 15 bases between. There are 15 residues in the CDR3. Germline values: CDR1 SGHNT, CDR2 YYREEE (reference sequence). CDR3 protein: CASRPGTKFNYGYTF. The CDR3 DNA is TGTGCCAGCAGGCCCGGGACAAAATTTAACTATGGCTACACCTTC.

The V and J genes are TRBV18 and TRBJ2-7, with D perhaps TRBD2 (5 bases). V dropped 0 bases and J dropped 2 bases, with 8 bases sitting between them. CDR1 and CDR2 (germline): KGHSH, LQKENI. The CDR3 consists of 14 residues. CDR3 nucleotides: TGTGCCAGCTCACCACCCGGGATACCCTACGAGCAGTACTTC. As protein: CASSPPGIPYEQYF.

CDR3 amino acids: CASSQDPPVQLHTQYF. The CDR3 region has the DNA TGCGCCAGCAGCCAAGATCCTCCGGTACAGCTCCATACGCAGTATTTT. The chain uses TRBV4-3 and TRBJ2-3; no firm D call. Trimming left V 0 bases short and J 7 bases short, with 17 bases between. This CDR3 has 16 residues. Germline V CDR1 and CDR2: LGHNA, YSLEER.

V gene TRBV11-3 combines with J gene TRBJ2-5; 10 positions match TRBD2. The length of the CDR3 is 17 residues. J gave up 0 bases and V 1 base, and 5 bases lay outside the gene matches. Per the germline V gene, CDR1 is SGHNT and CDR2 is YENEEA. CDR3 in amino acids: CASSLVGGLAHQETQYF. CDR3 coding DNA: TGTGCCAGCAGCTTAGTAGGGGGACTAGCGCACCAAGAGACCCAGTACTTC.

V is TRBV20-1 and J is TRBJ1-1; D ambiguous. The CDR3 sequence is 11 residues long. CDR1 and CDR2 from the germline V gene are DFQATT and SNEGSKA (reference sequence). The V and J ends lost 2 bases and 8 bases respectively, with 9 bases between them. In DNA form, the CDR3 reads TGCAGTGCTAGAAGCACGTCCGAAGCTTTCTTT. It is translated as CSARSTSEAFF.

The V call is TRBV5-6, the J call TRBJ1-5; D is unresolved. Per the germline V gene, CDR1 is SGHDT and CDR2 is YYEEEE. V shed 1 base and J shed 3 bases, with 17 bases lying between them. This CDR3 contains 17 residues. This CDR3 is CASSLMTISFANQPQHF. DNA of the CDR3: TGTGCCAGCAGCTTGATGACTATCTCCTTCGCCAATCAGCCCCAGCATTTT. The whole variable domain, remainder taken from reference TRBV5-6 and TRBJ1-5, is DAGVTQSPTHLIKTRGQQVTLRCSPKSGHDTVSWYQQALGQGPQFIFQYYEEEERQRGNFPDRFSGHQFPNYSSELNVNALLLGDSALYLCASSLMTISFANQPQHFGDGTRLSIL.

V is TRBV6-6 and J is TRBJ1-1; 7 nucleotides align to TRBD1. Per germline, CDR1 MNHNY and CDR2 SVGAGI (reference sequence). The CDR3 sequence is 13 residues long. Germline trimming cut 5 bases from V and 5 bases from J; bases unmatched to any gene: 5. Written as DNA, the CDR3 is TGTGCCAGCAGTAACAACAGGGGAACTGAAGCTTTCTTT. Residues: CASSNNRGTEAFF.

The gene calls are TRBV5-1 and TRBJ1-5; 7 nucleotides align to TRBD1. The CDR3 runs to 17 residues. The germline CDR1 and CDR2 sequences are SGHRS and YFSETQ. The junction had 17 bases not matched to a gene; V was cut back by 7 bases and J by 4 bases. The CDR3 DNA is TGCGCCAGCCGGCTACTGTTACAGGGGAATGGGAATCAGCCCCAGCATTTT. It is translated as CASRLLLQGNGNQPQHF. Full variable domain (remainder filled in from reference TRBV5-1 and TRBJ1-5): KAGVTQTPRYLIKTRGQQVTLSCSPISGHRSVSWYQQTPGQGLQFLFEYFSETQRNKGNFPGRFSGRQFSNSRSEMNVSTLELGDSALYLCASRLLLQGNGNQPQHFGDGTRLSIL.

The chain couples TRBV11-2 to TRBJ2-1; TRBD2 agrees at 9 bases. The J segment lost 7 bases and the V segment lost 3 bases, leaving 7 bases of the junction unmatched. The CDR3 runs to 15 residues. Germline V CDR1 and CDR2: SGHAT, FQNNGV. The CDR3 region is CASSFGGGEGNEQFF. The DNA for the CDR3 is TGTGCCAGCAGCTTTGGCGGGGGGGAGGGGAATGAGCAGTTCTTC.

The chain carries TRBV7-9 and TRBJ2-3; 7 positions agree with TRBD2. From germline, CDR1 is SEHNR and CDR2 FQNEAQ (reference sequence). The J segment lost 4 bases and the V segment lost 4 bases, leaving 14 bases of the junction unmatched. The CDR3 runs to 17 residues. As DNA, the CDR3 is TGTGCCAGCAGCTCCATCAGTTGGGGAGGGCCCCCAGATACGCAGTATTTT. Translated: CASSSISWGGPPDTQYF.

DNA of the CDR3: TGCGCCAGCAGCCAAGATAAGGGCAGACAGTCCTACGAGCAGTACTTC. Translating it yields CASSQDKGRQSYEQYF. The chain couples TRBV4-3 to TRBJ2-7, with D possibly TRBD1 on 5 matching bases. This CDR3 has 16 amino acids. Trimming left V 0 bases short and J 1 base short, with 13 bases between. Per germline, CDR1 LGHNA and CDR2 YSLEER.

The chain recombines TRBV11-3 with TRBJ2-3; D is ambiguous. Per germline, CDR1 SGHNT and CDR2 YENEEA. This CDR3 comprises 14 residues. Trimming removed 0 bases from V and 3 bases from J, with 7 bases in between. The CDR3 protein is CASSLDASTDTQYF. DNA of the CDR3: TGTGCCAGCAGCTTAGATGCTAGTACAGATACGCAGTATTTT.

This chain connects TRBV10-3 to TRBJ1-5; 7 nucleotides line up with TRBD1. The V gene end was trimmed by 6 bases and the J gene end by 2 bases; junction bases not matched to a gene: 4. Germline V lookup: CDR1 ENHRY, CDR2 SYGVKD. The CDR3 is 14 residues long. The CDR3 DNA reads TGTGCCATCAGGGACGACAGGGGCAATCAGCCCCAGCATTTT. As protein: CAIRDDRGNQPQHF.

The chain joins TRBV7-6 to TRBJ2-7; perhaps TRBD1 as D (5 bases). The CDR3 is made up of 15 amino acids. Deletions cut 0 bases from V and 2 bases from J, with 11 bases between. CDR1 is SGHVS and CDR2 is FNYEAQ in the germline V gene. The CDR3 sequence: CASSLAHQGPYEQYF. Written as DNA, the CDR3 is TGTGCCAGCAGCTTAGCACATCAGGGCCCCTACGAGCAGTACTTC.

V is TRBV4-3 and J is TRBJ2-1; TRBD2 might be the D (6 bases). The germline V gene encodes CDR1 LGHNA and CDR2 YSLEER. Trimming took 0 bases from V and 9 from J, leaving 12 bases between them. This CDR3 is built from 14 residues. As DNA, the CDR3 is TGCGCCAGCAGCCAAGAACGGAGGGCACGTGAGCAGTTCTTC. Protein: CASSQERRAREQFF.

The chain links TRBV6-6 to TRBJ2-2, with D perhaps TRBD2 (7 bases). Germline loops: CDR1 MNHNY, CDR2 SVGAGI (reference sequence). The V end was cut by 2 bases, the J end by 3 bases, with 13 bases between. The CDR3 consists of 16 residues. CDR3 amino acids: CASSYPKGGYTGELFF. CDR3 in DNA: TGTGCCAGCAGTTACCCAAAGGGGGGGTACACCGGGGAGCTGTTTTTT.

The genes are TRBV2 and TRBJ2-1; D not resolved. Trimming removed 2 bases at V and 3 bases at J, with 2 bases between. The CDR3 sequence is 12 residues long. In germline, CDR1 is SNHLY, CDR2 FYNNEI. The CDR3 coding sequence is TGTGCCAGCAGTGAACGCTACAATGAGCAGTTCTTC. Residues: CASSERYNEQFF. The variable domain in full, completed from reference TRBV2 and TRBJ2-1, reads EPEVTQTPSHQVTQMGQEVILRCVPISNHLYFYWYRQILGQKVEFLVSFYNNEISEKSEIFDDQFSVERPDGSNFTLKIRSTKLEDSAMYFCASSERYNEQFFGPGTRLTVL.

The chain couples TRBV6-5 to TRBJ1-2, with D unclear. Germline CDR1 reads MNHEY; CDR2 reads SVGAGI. The V gene lost 8 bases and the J gene lost 7 bases, with 14 bases spanning the gap. The CDR3 has 12 residues. The CDR3, as DNA: TGTGCCAGCCGGGGTGGCTTCGGTGGCTACACCTTC. Translating it yields CASRGGFGGYTF.

This chain uses TRBV4-1 with TRBJ1-1; 8 bases are shared with TRBD1. V was clipped by 1 base and J by 3 bases; unmatched bases: 16. The CDR3 covers 19 residues. From germline, CDR1 is MGHRA and CDR2 YSYEKL. Here the CDR3 DNA reads TGCGCCAGCAGCCAAGCTAGAGGACAGGGAGATAGCAGGCACACTGAAGCTTTCTTT. Its protein is CASSQARGQGDSRHTEAFF.

The chain links TRBV11-3 to TRBJ2-7; D is unclear. The ends were cut back, 5 bases at V and 1 base at J, with 12 bases in the middle. This CDR3 is 14 amino acids long. Germline V gene lookup returns CDR1 SGHNT and CDR2 YENEEA. Here the CDR3 DNA reads TGTGCCAGCAGCCCCGGGTCCACGTCCTACGAGCAGTACTTC. Its translation: CASSPGSTSYEQYF.

CDR3 protein: CASSQDFDRVDQPQHF. CDR3 nucleotide sequence: TGTGCCAGCAGCCAAGATTTCGACAGGGTTGATCAGCCCCAGCATTTT. The chain uses TRBV4-2 and TRBJ1-5; TRBD1 matches 7 bases. V lost 0 bases, J lost 5 bases, and 7 bases stayed unmatched. Germline V gene lookup returns CDR1 LGHNA and CDR2 YNFKEQ. The CDR3 loop spans 16 amino acids.

V and J are TRBV10-3 and TRBJ2-1; weak D call: TRBD2 (6 bases). V was trimmed by 0 bases and J by 0 bases, leaving 9 bases between them. This CDR3 is built from 16 residues. Germline V CDR1 and CDR2: ENHRY, SYGVKD. The CDR3 bases are TGTGCCATCAGTGAGTCTGCGGGGAGCTCCTACAATGAGCAGTTCTTC. Translated: CAISESAGSSYNEQFF.